The entry that follows covers one T cell receptor (beta chain) sequence. Its antigen is undetermined. The record originates from a study of lymphopenia after photon versus proton radiotherapy. Study observations and caveats: Oligoclonal CD8+ Temra expansion after nadir drove photon patients' diversity drop. A bigger post-nadir fall in TCR diversity correlated inversely with survival time in deceased patients.

The CDR3 spans 11 residues. V gave up 4 bases and J gave up 8 bases, with 6 bases separating them. Germline V lookup: CDR1 KGHSH, CDR2 LQKENI. Some clones are missing from TCRdb's copy, which holds only in-frame ones; the method was immunoSEQ multiplex PCR. The data hold around 55,000 clones, with around 84% observed a single time. The V and J genes are TRBV18 and TRBJ2-1, with D hard to call. The clonotype comes from a man aged 55 to 70 with pancreatic cancer. The material was peripheral blood, obtained from a patient treated with proton-based radiotherapy. CDR3: CASSLRDEQFF. As DNA, the CDR3 is TGTGCCAGCTCACTTCGCGATGAGCAGTTCTTC.